The T cell receptor (beta chain) described here comes from a study of T cells in Graves' hyperthyroidism and ophthalmopathy. The V and J ends lost 7 bases and 1 base respectively, with 10 bases between them. The germline CDR1 and CDR2 sequences are SNHLY and FYNNEI. The CDR3 runs 13 residues. Diagnosis of hyperthyroidism was new in patients aged 18 to 65, and its duration was under 2 months. Amplification of TCR beta CDR3 regions was performed using RNA transcripts as template. Initially, a first-round RT-PCR of the TCR CDR3 employed the HTBI primer set. TCRdb itself ran the multiplex PCR reads through MiXCR, one entry per CDR3 protein. Altogether about 540,000 distinct CDR3 sequences are present, roughly 46% being singletons, with the ten largest covering about 7.9%. This clonotype was picked up a small number of times.

Sequencing used peripheral blood or thyroid tissue (not recorded which). The genes are TRBV2 and TRBJ1-2; D is possibly TRBD1 (5 bases). This receptor was obtained from a woman younger than 30 with Graves' hyperthyroidism. DNA for the CDR3: TGTGCCAGCACCCCCCAGGGTAACTATGGCTACACCTTC. Protein: CASTPQGNYGYTF.